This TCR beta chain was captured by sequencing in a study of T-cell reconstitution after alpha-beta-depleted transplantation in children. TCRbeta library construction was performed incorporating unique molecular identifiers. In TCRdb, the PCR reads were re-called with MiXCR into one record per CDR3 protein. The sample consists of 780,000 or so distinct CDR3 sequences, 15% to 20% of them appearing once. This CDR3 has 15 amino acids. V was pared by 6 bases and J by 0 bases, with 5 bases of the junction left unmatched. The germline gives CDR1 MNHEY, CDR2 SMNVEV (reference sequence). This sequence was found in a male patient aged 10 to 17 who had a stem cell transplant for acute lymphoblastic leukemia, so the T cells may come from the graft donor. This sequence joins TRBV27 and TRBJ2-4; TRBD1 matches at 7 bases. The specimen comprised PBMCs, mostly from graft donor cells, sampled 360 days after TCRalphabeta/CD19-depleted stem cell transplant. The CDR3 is CASSRTGLAKNIQYF. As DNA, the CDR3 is TGTGCCAGCAGCCGGACAGGACTAGCCAAAAACATTCAGTACTTC.